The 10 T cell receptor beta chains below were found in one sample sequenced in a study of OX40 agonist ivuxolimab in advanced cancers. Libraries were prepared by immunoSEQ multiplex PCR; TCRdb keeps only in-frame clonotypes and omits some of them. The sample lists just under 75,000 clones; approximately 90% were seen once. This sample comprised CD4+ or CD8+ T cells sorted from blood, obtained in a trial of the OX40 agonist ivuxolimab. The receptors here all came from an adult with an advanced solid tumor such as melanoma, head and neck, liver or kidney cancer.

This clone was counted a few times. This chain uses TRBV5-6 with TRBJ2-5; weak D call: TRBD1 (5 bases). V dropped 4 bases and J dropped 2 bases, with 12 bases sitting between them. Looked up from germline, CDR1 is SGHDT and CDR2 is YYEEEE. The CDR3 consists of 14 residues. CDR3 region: CASSAQGWQETQYF. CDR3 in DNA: TGTGCCAGCAGCGCCCAGGGTTGGCAAGAGACCCAGTACTTC.

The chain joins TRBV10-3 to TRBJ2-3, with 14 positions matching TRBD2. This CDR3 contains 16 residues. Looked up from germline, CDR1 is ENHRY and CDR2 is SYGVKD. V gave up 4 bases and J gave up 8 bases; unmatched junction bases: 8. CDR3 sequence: CAISGGTSGSHGTQYF. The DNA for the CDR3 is TGTGCCATCAGTGGGGGGACTAGCGGGAGTCATGGTACGCAGTATTTT.

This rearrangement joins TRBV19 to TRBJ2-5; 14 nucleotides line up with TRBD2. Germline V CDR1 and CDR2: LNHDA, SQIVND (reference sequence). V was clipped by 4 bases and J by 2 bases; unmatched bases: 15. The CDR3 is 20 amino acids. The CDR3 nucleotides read TGTGCCAGTAGTAGAGATCAGAATGCGGGACTAGCGGGAGAGCAAGAGACCCAGTACTTC. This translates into CASSRDQNAGLAGEQETQYF.

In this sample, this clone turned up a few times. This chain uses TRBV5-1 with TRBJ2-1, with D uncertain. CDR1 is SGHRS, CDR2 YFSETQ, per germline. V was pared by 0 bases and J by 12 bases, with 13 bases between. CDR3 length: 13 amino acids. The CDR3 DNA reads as TGCGCCAGCAGCTTGGGCATGGAAGGCATGCAGTTCTTC. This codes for CASSLGMEGMQFF.

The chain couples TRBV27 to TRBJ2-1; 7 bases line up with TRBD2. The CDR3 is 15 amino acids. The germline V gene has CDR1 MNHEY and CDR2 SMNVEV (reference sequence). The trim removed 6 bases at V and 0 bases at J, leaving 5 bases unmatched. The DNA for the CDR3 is TGTGCCAGCAGCAAGACTAGCTTCTCCTACAATGAGCAGTTCTTC. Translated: CASSKTSFSYNEQFF.

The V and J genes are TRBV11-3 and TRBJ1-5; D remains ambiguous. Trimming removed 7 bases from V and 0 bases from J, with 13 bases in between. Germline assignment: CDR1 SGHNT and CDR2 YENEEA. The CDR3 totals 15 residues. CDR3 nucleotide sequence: TGTGCCAGCATCCCCGGTAGAACTAGCAATCAGCCCCAGCATTTT. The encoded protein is CASIPGRTSNQPQHF.

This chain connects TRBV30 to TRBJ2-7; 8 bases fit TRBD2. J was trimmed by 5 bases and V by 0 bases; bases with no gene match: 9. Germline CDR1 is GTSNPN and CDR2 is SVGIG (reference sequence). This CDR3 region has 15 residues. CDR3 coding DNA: TGTGCCTGGAGTGTACAATCTAGCGGGCGCGACGAGCAGTACTTC. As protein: CAWSVQSSGRDEQYF. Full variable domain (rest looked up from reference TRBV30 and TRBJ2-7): SQTIHQWPATLVQPVGSPLSLECTVEGTSNPNLYWYRQAAGRGLQLLFYSVGIGQISSEVPQNLSASRPQDRQFILSSKKLLLSDSGFYLCAWSVQSSGRDEQYFGPGTRLTVT.

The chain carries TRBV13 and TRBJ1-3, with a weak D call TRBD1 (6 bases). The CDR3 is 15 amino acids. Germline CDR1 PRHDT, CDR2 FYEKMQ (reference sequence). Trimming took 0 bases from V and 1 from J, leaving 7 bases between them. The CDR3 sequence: CASSLGQGSGNTIYF. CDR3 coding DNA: TGTGCCAGCAGCTTAGGTCAGGGGTCTGGAAACACCATATATTTT.

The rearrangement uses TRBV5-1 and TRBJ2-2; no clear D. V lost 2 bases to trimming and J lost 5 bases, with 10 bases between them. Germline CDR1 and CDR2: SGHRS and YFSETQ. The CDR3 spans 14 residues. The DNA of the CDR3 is TGCGCCAGCAGCTTTGGCGGACCTACCGGGGAGCTGTTTTTT. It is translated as CASSFGGPTGELFF.

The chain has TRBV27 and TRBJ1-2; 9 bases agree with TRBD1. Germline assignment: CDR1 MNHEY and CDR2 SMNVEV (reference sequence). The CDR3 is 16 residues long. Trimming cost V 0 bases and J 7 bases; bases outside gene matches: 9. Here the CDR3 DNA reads TGTGCCAGCAGTTTATCAAGGGGACAGGGTGCAGCTGGCTACACCTTC. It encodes CASSLSRGQGAAGYTF.